This T cell receptor beta chain was identified in a study of blood T cell repertoires in COVID-19. The CDR3 contains 20 residues. The germline gives CDR1 LGHDT, CDR2 YNNKEL (reference sequence). V was pared by 1 base and J by 0 bases, with 9 bases of the junction left unmatched. Sequencing was performed with immunoSEQ multiplex PCR; in TCRdb, only in-frame clones are kept and a portion is missing. Of 70,000 to 95,000 clones listed, roughly nine tenths are singletons. The genes are TRBV3-1 (or the pseudogene TRBV3-2) and TRBJ2-3, with 14 bases fitting TRBD2. Material: peripheral blood. The origin of this receptor is a man aged 45 to 65 with acute or convalescent COVID-19. The CDR3 is CASSQVRGLAGGPSTDTQYF. CDR3 coding DNA: TGTGCCAGCAGCCAAGTCCGAGGACTAGCGGGGGGACCTAGCACAGATACGCAGTATTTT.